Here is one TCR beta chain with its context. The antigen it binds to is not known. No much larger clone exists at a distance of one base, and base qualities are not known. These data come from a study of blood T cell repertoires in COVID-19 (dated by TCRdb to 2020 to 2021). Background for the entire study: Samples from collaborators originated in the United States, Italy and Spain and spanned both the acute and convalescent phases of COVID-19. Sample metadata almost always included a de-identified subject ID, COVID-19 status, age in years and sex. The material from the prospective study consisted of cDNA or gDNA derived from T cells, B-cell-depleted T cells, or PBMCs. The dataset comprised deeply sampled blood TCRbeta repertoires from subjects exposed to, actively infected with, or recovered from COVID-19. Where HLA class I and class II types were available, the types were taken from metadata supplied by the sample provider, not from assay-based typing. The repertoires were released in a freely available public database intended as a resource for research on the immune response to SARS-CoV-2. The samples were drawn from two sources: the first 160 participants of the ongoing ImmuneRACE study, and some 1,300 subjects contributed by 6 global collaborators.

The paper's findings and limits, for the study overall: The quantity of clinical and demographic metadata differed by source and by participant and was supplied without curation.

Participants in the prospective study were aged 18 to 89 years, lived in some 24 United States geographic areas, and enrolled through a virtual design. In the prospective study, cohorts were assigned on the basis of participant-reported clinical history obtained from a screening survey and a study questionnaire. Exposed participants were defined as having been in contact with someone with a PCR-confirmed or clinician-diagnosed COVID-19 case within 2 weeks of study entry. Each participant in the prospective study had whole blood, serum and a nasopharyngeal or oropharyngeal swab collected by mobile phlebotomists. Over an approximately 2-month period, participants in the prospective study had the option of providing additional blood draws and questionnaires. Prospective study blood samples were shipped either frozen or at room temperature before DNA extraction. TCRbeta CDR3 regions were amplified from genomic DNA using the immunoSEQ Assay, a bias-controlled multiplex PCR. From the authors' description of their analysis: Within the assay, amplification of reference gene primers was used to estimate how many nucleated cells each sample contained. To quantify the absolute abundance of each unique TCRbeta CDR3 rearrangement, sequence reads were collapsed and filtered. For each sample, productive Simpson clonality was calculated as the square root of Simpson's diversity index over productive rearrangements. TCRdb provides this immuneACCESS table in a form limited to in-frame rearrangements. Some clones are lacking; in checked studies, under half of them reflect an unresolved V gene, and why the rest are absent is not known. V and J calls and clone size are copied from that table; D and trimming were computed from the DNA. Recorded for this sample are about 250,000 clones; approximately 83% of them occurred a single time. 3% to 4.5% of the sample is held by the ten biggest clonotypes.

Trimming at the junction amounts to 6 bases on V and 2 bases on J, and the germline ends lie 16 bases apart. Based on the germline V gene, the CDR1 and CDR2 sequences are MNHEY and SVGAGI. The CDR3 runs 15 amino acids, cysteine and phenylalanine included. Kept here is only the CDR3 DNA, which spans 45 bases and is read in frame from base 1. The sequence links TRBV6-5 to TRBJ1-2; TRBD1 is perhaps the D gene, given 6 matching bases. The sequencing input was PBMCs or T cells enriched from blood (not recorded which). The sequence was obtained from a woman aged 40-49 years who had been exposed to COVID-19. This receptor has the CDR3 CASRLRTAYNYGYTF. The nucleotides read TGTGCCAGCAGGTTGCGGACAGCCTACAACTATGGCTACACCTTC.